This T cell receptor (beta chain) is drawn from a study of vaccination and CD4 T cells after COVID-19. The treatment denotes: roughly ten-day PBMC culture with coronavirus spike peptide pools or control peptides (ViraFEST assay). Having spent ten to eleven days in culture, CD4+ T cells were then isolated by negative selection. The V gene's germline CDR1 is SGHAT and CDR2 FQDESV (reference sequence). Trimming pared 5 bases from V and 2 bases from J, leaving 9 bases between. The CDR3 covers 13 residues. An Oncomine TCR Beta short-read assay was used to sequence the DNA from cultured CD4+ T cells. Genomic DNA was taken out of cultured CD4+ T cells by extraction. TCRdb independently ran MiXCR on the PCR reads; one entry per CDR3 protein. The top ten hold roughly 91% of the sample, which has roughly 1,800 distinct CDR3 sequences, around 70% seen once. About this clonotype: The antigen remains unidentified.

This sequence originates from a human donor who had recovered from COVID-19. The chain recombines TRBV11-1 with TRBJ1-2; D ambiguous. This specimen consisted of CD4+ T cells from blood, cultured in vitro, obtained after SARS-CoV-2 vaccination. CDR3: CASSPSPNYGYTF. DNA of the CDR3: TGTGCCAGCAGCCCCTCCCCGAACTATGGCTACACCTTC.